Listed below are T cell receptor beta chains from one sample, sequenced in a study of identical twins. TCRdb re-derived calls from the 5' RACE reads in MiXCR, one entry per CDR3 protein. The repertoire holds 350,000 to 450,000 distinct CDR3 sequences, with about 18% as singletons. The sequencing sample was made of naive T cells sorted from blood. The receptors stem from a man aged 50 to 59 in good health. Both conserved end residues are part of each CDR3. Fields, in order: V gene, CDR3 protein.

v_call: TRBV7-2
cdr3_aa: CASSLAGYTRTGLISTDTQYF

v_call: TRBV12-3/TRBV12-4
cdr3_aa: CASVDERGADTQYF

v_call: TRBV29-1
cdr3_aa: CSVERGLAGSETQYF

v_call: TRBV6-2/TRBV6-3
cdr3_aa: CASSSRLAGFYNEQFF

v_call: TRBV20-1
cdr3_aa: CSALTGSQETQYF

v_call: TRBV20-1
cdr3_aa: CSARLGGRSYNEQFF

v_call: TRBV12-3/TRBV12-4
cdr3_aa: CASSPTAPETQYF

v_call: TRBV7-2
cdr3_aa: CASSIQGWNEQFF

v_call: TRBV10-3
cdr3_aa: CAISPVNTGELFF

v_call: TRBV4-2
cdr3_aa: CASSPLDRRIALLYEQYF

v_call: TRBV19
cdr3_aa: CASSILLGPGTGELFF

v_call: TRBV7-9
cdr3_aa: CASSLRGGNGYTF

v_call: TRBV27
cdr3_aa: CASSLSGVGKNIQYF

v_call: TRBV18
cdr3_aa: CASSPLGPLYNEQFF

v_call: TRBV28
cdr3_aa: CASRQDPRGYGYTF

v_call: TRBV5-6
cdr3_aa: CASSFRTTRTGELFF

v_call: TRBV20-1
cdr3_aa: CSASKGGSLVEQYF

v_call: TRBV20-1
cdr3_aa: CSATGFSYEQYF

v_call: TRBV5-1
cdr3_aa: CASSLERDFDEQYF

v_call: TRBV12-3/TRBV12-4
cdr3_aa: CASSPPERGQETQYF

v_call: TRBV5-1
cdr3_aa: CASGKQGTYEQYF

v_call: TRBV12-3/TRBV12-4
cdr3_aa: CASRIGAFTDTQYF

v_call: TRBV25-1
cdr3_aa: CASSGVLKQYF

v_call: TRBV6-1
cdr3_aa: CASIREGTMNTEAFF

v_call: TRBV29-1
cdr3_aa: CSAMTAVSGELFF

v_call: TRBV4-3
cdr3_aa: CASSQARASSYNEQFF

v_call: TRBV5-1
cdr3_aa: CASSEVTPNTEAFF

v_call: TRBV3-1
cdr3_aa: CASSQDLGRRLNYNEQFF

v_call: TRBV10-2
cdr3_aa: CASINSGTSGEQYF

v_call: TRBV4-3
cdr3_aa: CASSQEKENEQFF

v_call: TRBV9
cdr3_aa: CASSVGAVNTEAFF

v_call: TRBV6-5
cdr3_aa: CASSYSRQGNYNEQFF

v_call: TRBV4-3
cdr3_aa: CASSQNLAVRTDTQYF

v_call: TRBV7-9
cdr3_aa: CARSLALVGLGNTIYF

v_call: TRBV7-3
cdr3_aa: CASSLQPGQLNEQFF

v_call: TRBV9
cdr3_aa: CASSVEGSGIGEQFF

v_call: TRBV7-2
cdr3_aa: CASSSGGGQSYEQYF

v_call: TRBV12-3/TRBV12-4
cdr3_aa: CASSPSEPAGSDTQYF

v_call: TRBV4-2
cdr3_aa: CASSQDRGDEQYF

v_call: TRBV28
cdr3_aa: CASSLQGAKNIQFF

v_call: TRBV12-3/TRBV12-4
cdr3_aa: CASSFSGLYNEQFF

v_call: TRBV20-1
cdr3_aa: CSASELAGGYNEQFF

v_call: TRBV4-1
cdr3_aa: CASSQDSEGRREQYF

v_call: TRBV27
cdr3_aa: CASRGGTVVYEQYF

v_call: TRBV4-3
cdr3_aa: CASSQGTSGSGDTQYF

v_call: TRBV5-1
cdr3_aa: CASSLDLAGYNEQFF

v_call: TRBV20-1
cdr3_aa: CSAIPGTQVNEQYF

v_call: TRBV12-3/TRBV12-4
cdr3_aa: CASSPPRGSNYNEQFF

v_call: TRBV12-3/TRBV12-4
cdr3_aa: CASRPLGGPDTQYF

v_call: TRBV10-3
cdr3_aa: CATQGDGNTIYF

v_call: TRBV20-1
cdr3_aa: CSAPTRPSGLYNEQFF

v_call: TRBV11-2
cdr3_aa: CASSLQPGVADTQYF